The 11 T cell receptor beta chains given below trace back to one sample, sequenced in a study of early T cells in non-severe SARS-CoV-2 infection. TCRdb reprocessed the 5' RACE reads via MiXCR and lists one record per CDR3 protein. The profile shows some 66,000 distinct CDR3 sequences, roughly 10% of them singletons. The sample was whole blood. All receptors come from an adult who was a healthcare worker with PCR-confirmed SARS-CoV-2 infection or an uninfected control (not recorded which).

This clonotype was counted at least ten times. The CDR3 sequence: CASSVPSNYGYTF. The CDR3 DNA is TGTGCCAGTAGCGTGCCCTCTAACTATGGCTACACCTTC. The genes are TRBV19 and TRBJ1-2; no clear D. Germline V gene lookup returns CDR1 LNHDA and CDR2 SQIVND (reference sequence). The CDR3 totals 13 residues. Trimming stripped 6 bases from V and 0 bases from J, with 8 bases between.

This sequence joins TRBV4-2 and TRBJ2-7; 8 bases agree with TRBD1. V was pared by 0 bases and J by 3 bases, with 10 bases of the junction left unmatched. The CDR3 contains 17 residues. CDR1 LGHNA and CDR2 YNFKEQ come from the germline V gene. In DNA, the CDR3 is TGTGCCAGCAGCCAAGATTTCTCGGCAGGGGGCATCTACGAGCAGTACTTC. Protein product: CASSQDFSAGGIYEQYF.

This clonotype was counted ten times or more. The chain joins TRBV11-2 to TRBJ2-7, with a tentative D call TRBD1 (7 bases). The CDR3 consists of 14 residues. Germline assignment: CDR1 SGHAT and CDR2 FQNNGV. The V and J ends lost 2 bases and 2 bases respectively, with 10 bases between them. CDR3 coding DNA: TGTGCCAGCAGCTTATCAGGGGGGACCTACGAGCAGTACTTC. Its translation is CASSLSGGTYEQYF.

This clonotype was detected a few times. V gene TRBV30 combines with J gene TRBJ2-7; weak D call: TRBD1 (5 bases). The CDR3 totals 13 residues. Germline assignment: CDR1 GTSNPN and CDR2 SVGIG (reference sequence). V was clipped by 0 bases and J by 4 bases, with 10 bases between them. The DNA for the CDR3 is TGTGCCTGGAGTGTATTCACAGGTTACGAGCAGTACTTC. It translates to CAWSVFTGYEQYF. Based on the CDR3 plus reference TRBV30 and TRBJ2-7, the full variable domain is SQTIHQWPATLVQPVGSPLSLECTVEGTSNPNLYWYRQAAGRGLQLLFYSVGIGQISSEVPQNLSASRPQDRQFILSSKKLLLSDSGFYLCAWSVFTGYEQYFGPGTRLTVT.

The chain joins TRBV11-3 to TRBJ2-2; TRBD2 agrees at 14 bases. In germline, CDR1 is SGHNT, CDR2 YENEEA. The CDR3 has 18 residues. V lost 5 bases to trimming and J lost 4 bases; unmatched junction nucleotides: 9. CDR3 DNA: TGTGCCAGCAGCCTGACTAGCGGGAGGGCCTTAGTCACCGGGGAGCTGTTTTTT. Translation gives CASSLTSGRALVTGELFF.

This chain connects TRBV25-1 to TRBJ2-7, with 9 bases fitting TRBD1. CDR3 length: 17 amino acids. Per the germline V gene, CDR1 is MGHDK and CDR2 is SYGVNS. Trimming removed 3 bases from V and 2 bases from J; junction bases left unmatched: 11. CDR3 sequence reads: CASSEKVGDRDPYEQYF. CDR3 DNA sequence: TGTGCCAGCAGTGAGAAGGTAGGGGACAGGGATCCCTACGAGCAGTACTTC.

The V gene is TRBV19, the J gene TRBJ1-5; D not resolved. The V gene's germline CDR1 is LNHDA and CDR2 SQIVND (reference sequence). This CDR3 contains 14 residues. Trimming cost V 8 bases and J 3 bases, with 14 bases left between them. CDR3 protein: CASVNSAFNQPQHF. CDR3 in DNA: TGTGCCAGTGTGAACAGTGCATTCAATCAGCCCCAGCATTTT.

This clonotype turned up a few times. This chain links TRBV24-1 with TRBJ2-2, with D possibly being TRBD1 (6 bases). Trimming removed 6 bases at V and 4 bases at J, with 14 bases between. This CDR3 has 15 amino acids. From germline, CDR1 is KGHDR and CDR2 SFDVKD. The CDR3 DNA reads TGTGCCACCAGTTCGACGATCAGGGGCACCGGGGAGCTGTTTTTT. As protein: CATSSTIRGTGELFF.

This clonotype was picked up many times. The CDR3 here is CAIRGLASSYNEQFF. The CDR3 nucleotides are TGTGCCATCAGGGGACTAGCGAGCTCCTACAATGAGCAGTTCTTC. The chain has TRBV10-3 and TRBJ2-1; 10 bases align to TRBD2. Germline V gives CDR1 ENHRY, CDR2 SYGVKD. The J segment lost 0 bases and the V segment lost 6 bases, leaving 2 bases of the junction unmatched. CDR3 size: 15 residues.

Within the sample, this clonotype is medium-sized. The chain couples TRBV20-1 to TRBJ2-1, with 8 nucleotides matching TRBD1. V dropped 3 bases and J dropped 3; count of bases not matched to a gene: 4. This CDR3 contains 14 residues. Germline values: CDR1 DFQATT, CDR2 SNEGSKA (reference sequence). As DNA, the CDR3 is TGCAGTGCTAGGGACAGGGCCTACTACAATGAGCAGTTCTTC. It yields the protein CSARDRAYYNEQFF.

This rearrangement joins TRBV5-6 to TRBJ1-1; D unclear. Trimming shortened V by 0 bases and J by 1 base, and 7 bases separated the two germline ends. The germline V gene encodes CDR1 SGHDT and CDR2 YYEEEE. This CDR3 has 14 amino acids. CDR3 DNA: TGTGCCAGCAGCTTGGGGGCTTCGAACACTGAAGCTTTCTTT. This codes for CASSLGASNTEAFF. Full variable domain (missing parts from reference TRBV5-6 and TRBJ1-1): DAGVTQSPTHLIKTRGQQVTLRCSPKSGHDTVSWYQQALGQGPQFIFQYYEEEERQRGNFPDRFSGHQFPNYSSELNVNALLLGDSALYLCASSLGASNTEAFFGQGTRLTVV.